The 26 T cell receptor beta chains given below trace back to one sample, sequenced in a study of T cells in Graves' hyperthyroidism and ophthalmopathy. Amplified regions were TCR beta CDR3 sequences from RNA transcripts. The TCR CDR3 first-round RT-PCR relied on the HTBI primer set. MiXCR, run by TCRdb on the multiplex PCR reads, gives a single entry per CDR3 protein. Among 450,000 to 700,000 distinct CDR3 sequences listed, 40% to 55% were seen once. The sequenced sample was peripheral blood or thyroid tissue (not recorded which). Receptors originate from an adult woman with Graves' disease, either hyperthyroidism or ophthalmopathy (not recorded which).

This clonotype appeared a single time. A much larger clone differs by one base, so this may be a read error. The DNA for the CDR3 is TGCAGTGCTGCCCGGCGCCCAGAGACCCAGTACTTC. The encoded protein is CSAARRPETQYF. The chain is built from TRBV20-1 and TRBJ2-5; no clear D. V lost 5 bases, J lost 4 bases, and 11 bases lay in between. The germline V gene encodes CDR1 DFQATT and CDR2 SNEGSKA (reference sequence). The CDR3 has 12 residues.

This sequence joins TRBV12-3 or TRBV12-4 and TRBJ2-5, with TRBD2 matching over 8 bases. Losses at the gene ends were 2 bases for V and 5 bases for J; bases not matched to a gene: 7. This CDR3 is 15 amino acids long. CDR3 sequence (DNA): TGTGCCAGCAGTTTAAGGAGCGGGGGCACTGAGACCCAGTACTTC. It yields the protein CASSLRSGGTETQYF.

V usage is TRBV11-1 and J usage is TRBJ2-7; 14 bases match TRBD2. Germline CDR1 is SGHAT and CDR2 is FQDESV (reference sequence). J lost 4 bases, V lost 3 bases, and 8 bases had no gene match. This CDR3 is 17 amino acids long. The CDR3 sequence is CASSFRTSGGSPYEQYF. For the CDR3, the DNA is TGTGCCAGCAGCTTCCGGACTAGCGGGGGGTCTCCGTACGAGCAGTACTTC.

This clonotype appeared many times. The V gene is TRBV7-9, the J gene TRBJ2-7; D gene ambiguous. Germline CDR1 reads SEHNR; CDR2 reads FQNEAQ (reference sequence). V lost 4 bases to trimming and J lost 0 bases, with 7 bases between them. The CDR3 totals 13 residues. Here the CDR3 DNA reads TGTGCCAGCAGCTCCGTGGGCTCCTACGAGCAGTACTTC. Translated: CASSSVGSYEQYF. Drawing the rest from reference TRBV7-9 and TRBJ2-7, the complete variable domain is DTGVSQNPRHKITKRGQNVTFRCDPISEHNRLYWYRQTLGQGPEFLTYFQNEAQLEKSRLLSDRFSAERPKGSFSTLEIQRTEQGDSAMYLCASSSVGSYEQYFGPGTRLTVT.

The V and J genes are TRBV2 and TRBJ1-4, with D possibly matching TRBD1 (5 bases). This CDR3 region has 17 residues. Between the trimmed V and J ends, which lost 8 bases and 8 bases, there was a span of 27 bases. CDR1 SNHLY and CDR2 FYNNEI come from the germline V gene. The CDR3, as DNA: TGTGCCAGCCAAAAATCTGATACGCAGGTGGGGCGGGAAAAACTGTTTTTT. As protein: CASQKSDTQVGREKLFF.

In this sample, this clonotype turned up many times. V is TRBV6-5 and J is TRBJ1-5; D is possibly TRBD1 (5 bases). V shed 8 bases and J shed 3 bases, with 14 bases lying between them. The CDR3 totals 14 residues. The germline CDR1 and CDR2 sequences are MNHEY and SVGAGI. The CDR3 reads CASRAGWNNQPQHF. CDR3 sequence (DNA): TGTGCCAGCCGGGCAGGGTGGAACAATCAGCCCCAGCATTTT.

The table lists this clonotype with a few counts. DNA for the CDR3: TGTGCCAGCAGCTTAGCGGCAGGGGATGGCTACACCTTC. Protein: CASSLAAGDGYTF. V is TRBV7-9 and J is TRBJ1-2; D is perhaps TRBD1 (6 bases). CDR3 length: 13 residues. V was cut by 0 bases and J by 6 bases, with 8 bases left in between. Germline CDR1 reads SEHNR; CDR2 reads FQNEAQ (reference sequence).

This clonotype was seen at least ten times. V and J are TRBV5-6 and TRBJ2-1; no reliable D call. This CDR3 region has 14 residues. V lost 3 bases to trimming and J lost 2 bases, with 9 bases between them. Germline CDR1 is SGHDT and CDR2 is YYEEEE. The DNA for the CDR3 is TGTGCCAGCAGCTCCGGCGGTACCTACAATGAGCAGTTCTTC. Translated: CASSSGGTYNEQFF.

This chain links TRBV15 with TRBJ1-5; no clear D. The CDR3 has 15 residues. Trimming left V 0 bases short and J 5 bases short, with 11 bases between. CDR1 and CDR2 (germline): LNHNV, YYDKDF (reference sequence). CDR3 residues: CATSRDGVFHQPQHF. CDR3 nucleotides: TGTGCCACCAGCAGAGATGGGGTTTTTCATCAGCCCCAGCATTTT.

CDR3 in amino acids: CSAHAEVVTDKLFF. DNA of the CDR3: TGCAGTGCCCACGCTGAGGTGGTGACGGATAAACTGTTTTTT. This sequence joins TRBV20-1 and TRBJ1-4; no reliable D call. The V gene lost 6 bases and the J gene lost 11 bases, with 22 bases spanning the gap. The CDR3 has 14 residues. Germline assignment: CDR1 DFQATT and CDR2 SNEGSKA (reference sequence).

Note on this clonotype: It is unclear where the CDR3 begins or ends on the DNA, so no DNA is shown, and the CDR3 is as TCRdb lists it. The chain combines TRBV11-1 with TRBJ2-1. The CDR3 region is 17 residues in length, termini included. Germline V gene sequence: CDR1 SGHAT, CDR2 FQDESV (reference sequence). The CDR3 reads CASSFYICSVHTDEQFF.

This clonotype has a count of ten or more. V is TRBV20-1 and J is TRBJ2-5; 16 bases align to TRBD2. CDR3 size: 16 residues. CDR1 and CDR2 from the germline V gene are DFQATT and SNEGSKA (reference sequence). Trimming removed 5 bases from V and 5 bases from J; junction bases left unmatched: 8. This chain's CDR3 is CSAPGTSGRVWETQYF. The DNA of the CDR3 is TGCAGTGCTCCCGGGACTAGCGGGAGGGTTTGGGAGACCCAGTACTTC.

The chain has TRBV28 and TRBJ2-2, with D possibly TRBD2 on 5 matching bases. The CDR3 spans 15 residues. Germline values: CDR1 MDHEN, CDR2 SYDVKM. Trimming removed 4 bases from V and 0 bases from J, with 9 bases in between. The CDR3 nucleotides are TGTGCCAGCAGTTGGAGCGGAGCGAACACCGGGGAGCTGTTTTTT. This codes for CASSWSGANTGELFF.

This clonotype has ten or more counts. The V and J genes are TRBV10-2 and TRBJ2-6, with TRBD2 matching 12 bases. The V gene end was trimmed by 6 bases and the J gene end by 0 bases; junction bases not matched to a gene: 3. CDR3 length: 17 residues. Germline V gene lookup returns CDR1 WSHSY and CDR2 SAAADI. The CDR3 is CASRGTSGLSGANVLTF. The CDR3 DNA follows: TGCGCCAGCAGGGGGACTAGCGGGCTCTCTGGGGCCAACGTCCTGACTTTC.

A word on this clonotype: At one end the junction does not follow the germline gene, possibly because of a read error. V gene TRBV7-9 combines with J gene TRBJ1-1, with no clear D. This CDR3 has 13 amino acids. Looked up from germline, CDR1 is SEHNR and CDR2 is FQNEAQ (reference sequence). This CDR3 is CASSLGPNTGAFF. CDR3 bases: TGTGCCAGCAGCTTAGGCCCAAACACTGGAGCTTTCTTT.

This rearrangement joins TRBV29-1 to TRBJ1-1; perhaps TRBD1 as D (5 bases). The V end was cut by 5 bases, the J end by 6 bases, with 16 bases between. The CDR3 contains 13 residues. Germline CDR1 reads SQVTM; CDR2 reads ANQGSEA. CDR3: CSVTHRQGAEAFF. The CDR3, as DNA: TGCAGCGTTACTCACCGTCAGGGCGCTGAAGCTTTCTTT.

In this sample, this clonotype turned up many times. The chain recombines TRBV4-1 with TRBJ1-5; the D gene is possibly TRBD1 (5 bases). The CDR3 is 17 amino acids. Germline values: CDR1 MGHRA, CDR2 YSYEKL. Trimming left V 3 bases short and J 1 base short, with 16 bases between. The CDR3 region is CASSQAILRDSNQPQHF. In DNA, the CDR3 is TGCGCCAGCAGCCAGGCAATACTCCGGGACAGCAATCAGCCCCAGCATTTT.

The V call is TRBV5-1, the J call TRBJ1-1; no definite D call. CDR3 size: 15 residues. V lost 7 bases, J lost 4 bases, and 20 bases lay in between. CDR1 is SGHRS and CDR2 is YFSETQ in the germline V gene. Here the CDR3 DNA reads TGCGCCAGCTCCAAGGGCAACGTGGGATCCACTGAAGCTTTCTTT. It yields the protein CASSKGNVGSTEAFF. Complete variable domain (other parts from reference TRBV5-1 and TRBJ1-1): KAGVTQTPRYLIKTRGQQVTLSCSPISGHRSVSWYQQTPGQGLQFLFEYFSETQRNKGNFPGRFSGRQFSNSRSEMNVSTLELGDSALYLCASSKGNVGSTEAFFGQGTRLTVV.

This clonotype was counted at least ten times. The V and J genes are TRBV2 and TRBJ2-2; TRBD2 matches at 9 bases. J lost 8 bases, V lost 8 bases, and 6 bases had no gene match. This CDR3 spans 13 amino acids. Germline V CDR1 and CDR2: SNHLY, FYNNEI. Here the CDR3 reads CASSLAGRGELFF. The CDR3 DNA is TGTGCCAGCTCCCTAGCGGGAAGAGGGGAGCTGTTTTTT.

For the CDR3, the DNA is TGTGCCACCAGCAGAGATGGGCCAGGGAGTACCTATGGCTACACCTTC. Its translation is CATSRDGPGSTYGYTF. V is TRBV15 and J is TRBJ1-2; maybe TRBD1 (5 bases). V gave up 0 bases and J gave up 4 bases, with 15 bases separating them. Germline CDR1 LNHNV, CDR2 YYDKDF (reference sequence). The CDR3 has 16 amino acids.

This clonotype has ten or more counts. The rearrangement uses TRBV20-1 and TRBJ1-4; tentatively, D is TRBD1 (5 bases). This CDR3 is built from 14 residues. Between the trimmed V and J ends, which lost 0 bases and 6 bases, there was a span of 11 bases. Germline V gene lookup returns CDR1 DFQATT and CDR2 SNEGSKA (reference sequence). CDR3 DNA: TGCAGTGCTAGAGATAACCGGGGGGATGAAAAACTGTTTTTT. This translates into CSARDNRGDEKLFF.

The chain links TRBV7-6 to TRBJ2-5, with 7 bases lining up with TRBD2. This CDR3 is 13 amino acids long. The J segment lost 11 bases and the V segment lost 6 bases, leaving 12 bases of the junction unmatched. Germline-derived CDR1 and CDR2 are SGHVS and FNYEAQ. Here the CDR3 DNA reads TGTGCCAGCAGTTCACTAGCGACTGATACGCAGTACTTC. This gives the protein CASSSLATDTQYF.

This clonotype was recorded at least ten times. The chain combines TRBV20-1 with TRBJ1-1; tentatively, D is TRBD1 (5 bases). The CDR3 has 13 residues. Germline assignment: CDR1 DFQATT and CDR2 SNEGSKA (reference sequence). Trimming took 7 bases from V and 1 from J, leaving 13 bases between them. In DNA, the CDR3 is TGCAGTGACGGGGGGGTCGCGAACACTGAAGCTTTCTTT. It encodes CSDGGVANTEAFF.

In DNA form, the CDR3 reads TGCAGTACCAAGCGCGACCGGGACATTTATAATTCACCCCTCCACTTT. Protein product: CSTKRDRDIYNSPLHF. The chain carries TRBV20-1 and TRBJ1-6, with D possibly being TRBD1 (6 bases). The CDR3 has 16 amino acids. With 8 bases removed from V and 4 bases from J, the gap between germline ends came to 21 bases. Germline V CDR1 and CDR2: DFQATT, SNEGSKA (reference sequence).

This clonotype has a handful of counts. V usage is TRBV2 and J usage is TRBJ2-2; 10 nucleotides match TRBD2. Germline V gene lookup returns CDR1 SNHLY and CDR2 FYNNEI. J was trimmed by 0 bases and V by 1 base; bases with no gene match: 8. The CDR3 is 19 amino acids. CDR3 in amino acids: CASSEGETLAGANTGELFF. CDR3 DNA: TGTGCCAGCAGTGAAGGGGAGACTCTAGCGGGAGCGAACACCGGGGAGCTGTTTTTT.

The rearrangement uses TRBV29-1 and TRBJ1-5; 9 positions match TRBD1. V shed 8 bases and J 7 bases; nucleotides not matched to a gene: 6. The CDR3 contains 12 residues. CDR1 SQVTM and CDR2 ANQGSEA come from the germline V gene. CDR3 region: CSLDRGGQPQHF. The DNA for the CDR3 is TGCAGCTTGGACAGGGGCGGGCAGCCCCAGCATTTT.